Following are 9 T cell receptor beta chains from one sample sequenced in a study of blood T cell repertoires in COVID-19. The repertoire was sequenced with immunoSEQ multiplex PCR; TCRdb's copy has only in-frame clones and lacks some. The sample has some 200,000 clones, around 90% seen once. Specimen: PBMCs or T cells enriched from blood (not recorded which). The receptors were gathered from a man younger than 45 in a cohort exposed to, infected with or recovered from COVID-19 (not recorded which).

The CDR3 is CASSLEVGLEQYF. CDR3 sequence (DNA): TGTGCCAGCAGCTTAGAGGTGGGGCTAGAGCAGTACTTC. The chain employs TRBV7-2 and TRBJ2-7; D is perhaps TRBD1 (5 bases). The CDR3 contains 13 residues. Between the trimmed V and J ends, which lost 1 base and 7 bases, there was a span of 11 bases. CDR1 and CDR2 from the germline V gene are SGHTA and FQGNSA.

The sample holds a few counts of this clone. This chain connects TRBV2 to TRBJ1-1; TRBD1 aligns across 7 bases. This CDR3 has 12 residues. Trimming at V came to 4 bases and at J to 10 bases, leaving 6 bases not matched to a gene. The germline V gene has CDR1 SNHLY and CDR2 FYNNEI. CDR3 protein: CASSGPSGGAFF. DNA for the CDR3: TGTGCCAGCAGTGGGCCCTCAGGGGGAGCTTTCTTT.

The J gene is TRBJ2-7, the V gene TRBV7-2; D is ambiguous. V lost 3 bases, J lost 7 bases, and 10 bases lay in between. Germline V gene lookup returns CDR1 SGHTA and CDR2 FQGNSA. CDR3 length: 12 residues. This CDR3 is CASSFRREEQYF. DNA for the CDR3: TGTGCCAGCAGCTTTAGGAGAGAGGAGCAGTACTTC.

The rearrangement joins TRBV19 to TRBJ2-3; D remains ambiguous. The CDR3 has 13 amino acids. V was shortened by 7 bases and J by 3 bases, with 11 bases between the two germline ends. CDR1 and CDR2 from the germline V gene are LNHDA and SQIVND (reference sequence). The CDR3: CASIRGGTDTQYF. Written as DNA, the CDR3 is TGTGCCAGTATTCGCGGTGGTACAGATACGCAGTATTTT.

This chain joins TRBV5-8 and TRBJ1-2; D is unresolved. The CDR3 is 13 residues long. V lost 5 bases, J lost 2 bases, and 10 bases lay in between. In germline, CDR1 is SGHTS, CDR2 YDEGEE. Written as DNA, the CDR3 is TGTGCCAGCAGTTATTTACAGAACTATGGCTACACCTTC. Amino acids: CASSYLQNYGYTF. The entire variable domain, with the rest obtained from reference TRBV5-8 and TRBJ1-2, is as follows: EAGVTQSPTHLIKTRGQQATLRCSPISGHTSVYWYQQALGLGLQFLLWYDEGEERNRGNFPPRFSGRQFPNYSSELNVNALELEDSALYLCASSYLQNYGYTFGSGTRLTVV.

This sequence joins TRBV4-2 and TRBJ2-7; 7 bases match TRBD2. Trimming removed 10 bases from V and 1 base from J; junction bases left unmatched: 7. The CDR3 extends over 13 amino acids. Per the germline V gene, CDR1 is LGHNA and CDR2 is YNFKEQ. The CDR3 here is CATSPSGSYEQYF. The CDR3 coding sequence is TGTGCCACATCCCCTAGCGGTTCCTACGAGCAGTACTTC.

The chain has TRBV28 and TRBJ1-5; D is perhaps TRBD1 (6 bases). Trimming removed 11 bases at V and 6 bases at J, with 14 bases between. This CDR3 contains 12 residues. Germline V gene lookup returns CDR1 MDHEN and CDR2 SYDVKM. The CDR3 sequence: CAGGGQIQPQHF. The CDR3 DNA is TGTGCCGGGGGGGGGCAAATTCAGCCCCAGCATTTT.

This CDR3 is CSVGGEGGNTIYF. CDR3 in DNA: TGCAGCGTTGGGGGGGAAGGTGGAAACACCATATATTTT. The genes are TRBV29-1 and TRBJ1-3, with D possibly TRBD1 on 5 matching bases. The ends were cut back, 4 bases at V and 3 bases at J, with 10 bases in the middle. In germline, CDR1 is SQVTM, CDR2 ANQGSEA. This CDR3 is built from 13 residues.

This chain connects TRBV5-1 to TRBJ1-4; 9 nucleotides agree with TRBD1. Germline assignment: CDR1 SGHRS and CDR2 YFSETQ. The CDR3 is 14 residues long. The V and J ends lost 5 bases and 8 bases, in that order; junction bases with no gene match: 7. CDR3 DNA: TGCGCCAGCAGACAGACAGGGGGGGAAGAAAAACTGTTTTTT. Translated, it gives CASRQTGGEEKLFF.